This T cell receptor beta chain derives from a study of cytomegalovirus exposure and HLA in healthy donors. Study summary: The early release's HLA-typed donors yielded approximately 85 million unique TCRs.

J was trimmed by 8 bases and V by 0 bases; bases with no gene match: 7. This CDR3 has 14 residues. CDR1 SGHRS and CDR2 YFSETQ come from the germline V gene. This clone showed up just a few times. It was with 60 Vbeta and 13 Jbeta primers that the PCR ran. Sequencing was performed with immunoSEQ multiplex PCR; in TCRdb, only in-frame clones are kept and a portion is missing. The sample lists 95,000 to 150,000 clones; 77% were seen once. Sequencing used PBMCs. The clonotype comes from a man younger than 35 in good health and CMV-seropositive. This chain uses TRBV5-1 with TRBJ1-2; TRBD1 agrees at 7 bases. In nucleotides, the CDR3 is TGCGCCAGCAGCTTGGCGGGACAGTATTCAGGCTACACCTTC. This codes for CASSLAGQYSGYTF.